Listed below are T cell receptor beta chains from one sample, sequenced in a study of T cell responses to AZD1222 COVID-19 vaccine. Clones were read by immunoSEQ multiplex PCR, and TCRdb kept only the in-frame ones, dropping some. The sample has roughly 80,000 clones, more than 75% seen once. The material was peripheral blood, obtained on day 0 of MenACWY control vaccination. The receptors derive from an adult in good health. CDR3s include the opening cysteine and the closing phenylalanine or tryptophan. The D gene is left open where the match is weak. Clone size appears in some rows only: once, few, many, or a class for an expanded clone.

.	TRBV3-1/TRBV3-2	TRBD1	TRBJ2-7	TGTGCCAGCAGCCAGCCCATGACAGGGGAATCGTACGAGCAGTACTTC	CASSQPMTGESYEQYF
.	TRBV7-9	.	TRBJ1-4	TGTGCCAGCATCCAGTCAGGGGTGGGAAAACTGTTTTTT	CASIQSGVGKLFF
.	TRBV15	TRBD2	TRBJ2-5	TGTGCCACCAGCAGAGATGGGGGAGGGGCCCAAGAGACCCAGTACTTC	CATSRDGGGAQETQYF
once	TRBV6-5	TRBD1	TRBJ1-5	TGTGCCTTCGGGACAGCCAATCAGCCCCAGCATTTT	CAFGTANQPQHF
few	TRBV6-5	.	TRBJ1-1	TGTGCCAGCAGTTACTCGAATCGGCTTAACACTGAAGCTTTCTTT	CASSYSNRLNTEAFF
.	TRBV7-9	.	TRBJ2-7	TGTGCCAGCACCCCCGGACACGGCTTGGGCGAGCAGTACTTC	CASTPGHGLGEQYF
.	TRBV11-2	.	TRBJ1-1	TGTGCCAGCAGATCGGGACCGCTGACCGAAGCTTTCTTT	CASRSGPLTEAFF
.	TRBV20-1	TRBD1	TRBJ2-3	TGCAGTGCTAGTCCTCCTCCGGGACAGGGGGTTGCACAGTCCACAGATACGCAGTATTTT	CSASPPPGQGVAQSTDTQYF
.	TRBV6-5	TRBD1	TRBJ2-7	TGTGCCAGCAGTTACTTACAGGGGGGTACCTACGAGCAGTACTTC	CASSYLQGGTYEQYF
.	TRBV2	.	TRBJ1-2	TGTGCCAGTATAGGGGGAAACTACTATGGCTACACCTTC	CASIGGNYYGYTF
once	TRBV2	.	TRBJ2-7	TGTGCCAGCAGCAGGGAATCGGGAGAGCAGTACTTC	CASSRESGEQYF
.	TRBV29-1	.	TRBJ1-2	TGCAGCGTTGGAAGGCTACCAGGAGGCTACACCTTC	CSVGRLPGGYTF
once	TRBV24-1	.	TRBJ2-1	TGTGCCACCAGTGATTTGGGAGACAGATACAATGAGCAGTTCTTC	CATSDLGDRYNEQFF
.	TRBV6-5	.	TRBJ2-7	TGTGCCAGCAGTTCCAGTGACAGCTACGAGCAGTACTTC	CASSSSDSYEQYF
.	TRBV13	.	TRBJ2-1	TGTGCCAGCAGCTTAGAAGGAGAAACCTACAATGAGCAGTTCTTC	CASSLEGETYNEQFF
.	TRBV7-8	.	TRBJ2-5	TGTGCCAGCAGAAACAGCCCCAGCCTAGAGACCCAGTACTTC	CASRNSPSLETQYF
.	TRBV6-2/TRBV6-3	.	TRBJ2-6	TGTGCCAGCAGTTCGGGGCCTAACTCTGGGGCCAACGTCCTGACTTTC	CASSSGPNSGANVLTF
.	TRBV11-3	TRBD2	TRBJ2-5	TGTGCCAGCAGCTTAGGTCTAGCGGGAGTGGAGACCCAGTACTTC	CASSLGLAGVETQYF
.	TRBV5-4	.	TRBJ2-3	TGTGCCAGCAGCTTGGACCCCGGGGCCTCAGATACGCAGTATTTT	CASSLDPGASDTQYF
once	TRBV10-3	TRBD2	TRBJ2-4	TGTGCCATCAGTGAGTCAGCTAGCGGGGGAGCCAAAAACATTCAGTACTTC	CAISESASGGAKNIQYF